A single sample gave rise to the 12 T cell receptor beta chains below, sequenced in a study of cytomegalovirus exposure and HLA in healthy donors. The primer mix had 60 Vbeta and 13 Jbeta primers. Profiled with immunoSEQ multiplex PCR; TCRdb holds only in-frame clones, not every one. Of roughly 260,000 clones in the sample, about four fifths were seen once. The sequenced sample was PBMCs. The receptor source for this set is a middle-aged woman in good health and CMV-seropositive.

V is TRBV4-3 and J is TRBJ1-1; D is unresolved. CDR3 size: 16 residues. Trimming shortened V by 0 bases and J by 1 base, and 12 bases separated the two germline ends. Germline-derived CDR1 and CDR2 are LGHNA and YSLEER. The CDR3 nucleotides read TGCGCCAGCAGCCAAGATTTTGAACGGGGGAACACTGAAGCTTTCTTT. The encoded protein is CASSQDFERGNTEAFF.

The V and J genes are TRBV11-2 and TRBJ1-4; D unresolved. Germline loops: CDR1 SGHAT, CDR2 FQNNGV. Trimming removed 3 bases at V and 0 bases at J, with 8 bases between. CDR3 length equals 15 residues. The CDR3 DNA reads as TGTGCCAGCAGCTTGACACCTACAACTAATGAAAAACTGTTTTTT. This gives the protein CASSLTPTTNEKLFF.

The chain employs TRBV2 and TRBJ2-1, with 8 nucleotides matching TRBD2. Germline assignment: CDR1 SNHLY and CDR2 FYNNEI. The CDR3 is 18 amino acids. With 3 bases clipped from V and 0 bases from J, the junction kept 10 bases outside the gene matches. CDR3 residues: CASSDDSVAGGSYNEQFF. The CDR3 DNA sequence: TGTGCCAGCAGTGATGACTCGGTCGCGGGAGGCTCCTACAATGAGCAGTTCTTC.

The genes are TRBV30 and TRBJ2-1; 12 bases align to TRBD2. Looked up from germline, CDR1 is GTSNPN and CDR2 is SVGIG (reference sequence). The CDR3 contains 15 residues. V shed 4 bases, J shed 6 bases, and the junction held 7 bases outside the gene matches. The CDR3 sequence: CAWKPSGRVTNEQFF. CDR3 DNA: TGTGCCTGGAAACCTAGCGGGAGGGTGACCAATGAGCAGTTCTTC. The full variable domain, rest sourced from reference TRBV30 and TRBJ2-1, is SQTIHQWPATLVQPVGSPLSLECTVEGTSNPNLYWYRQAAGRGLQLLFYSVGIGQISSEVPQNLSASRPQDRQFILSSKKLLLSDSGFYLCAWKPSGRVTNEQFFGPGTRLTVL.

The chain couples TRBV7-9 to TRBJ1-5, with D possibly TRBD1 on 5 matching bases. From germline, CDR1 is SEHNR and CDR2 FQNEAQ (reference sequence). The CDR3 sequence is 15 residues long. V dropped 5 bases and J dropped 5 bases, with 16 bases sitting between them. CDR3 in amino acids: CASSLSGAAYQPQHF. CDR3 bases: TGTGCCAGCAGCCTATCTGGGGCCGCCTATCAGCCCCAGCATTTT.

This sequence joins TRBV27 and TRBJ1-1; 9 bases fit TRBD1. The CDR3 totals 15 residues. The germline V gene has CDR1 MNHEY and CDR2 SMNVEV (reference sequence). The J segment lost 4 bases and the V segment lost 7 bases, leaving 10 bases of the junction unmatched. CDR3 in amino acids: CASNSAGQGRTEAFF. The DNA of the CDR3 is TGTGCCAGCAATTCGGCAGGACAGGGGCGCACTGAAGCTTTCTTT.

This chain joins TRBV4-2 and TRBJ2-1, with TRBD2 as a possible D gene (5 bases). Germline values: CDR1 LGHNA, CDR2 YNFKEQ. The CDR3 covers 16 residues. V was shortened by 0 bases and J by 4 bases, with 13 bases between the two germline ends. CDR3 amino acids: CASSQDRAAPYNEQFF. DNA for the CDR3: TGTGCCAGCAGCCAAGATAGAGCGGCCCCTTACAATGAGCAGTTCTTC.

J is TRBJ2-7 and V is TRBV4-3; 9 nucleotides align to TRBD2. The V segment lost 0 bases and the J segment 2 bases; nucleotides outside the gene matches: 2. The CDR3 is 15 residues long. Germline V gives CDR1 LGHNA, CDR2 YSLEER. The CDR3 DNA reads TGCGCCAGCAGCCAAGATCTAGCGGGACCCTACGAGCAGTACTTC. It translates to CASSQDLAGPYEQYF.

CDR3 in amino acids: CASSSAGAGRSNEQFF. Here the CDR3 DNA reads TGTGCCAGCAGTTCCGCCGGAGCGGGGAGATCCAATGAGCAGTTCTTC. This chain joins TRBV7-9 and TRBJ2-1; 7 positions agree with TRBD2. The V segment lost 6 bases and the J segment 6 bases; nucleotides outside the gene matches: 14. The CDR3 extends over 16 amino acids. Germline V gene sequence: CDR1 SEHNR, CDR2 FQNEAQ (reference sequence).

In this sample, this clone turned up a few times. The chain links TRBV27 to TRBJ1-5, with D unclear. V was clipped by 1 base and J by 0 bases, with 7 bases between them. CDR1 is MNHEY and CDR2 is SMNVEV in the germline V gene (reference sequence). This CDR3 has 15 residues. As DNA, the CDR3 is TGTGCCAGCAGTTTATGGGCCGATAGCAATCAGCCCCAGCATTTT. Amino acid sequence: CASSLWADSNQPQHF.

The chain combines TRBV19 with TRBJ1-1; no clear D. CDR1 and CDR2 from the germline V gene are LNHDA and SQIVND (reference sequence). V was cut by 1 base and J by 8 bases, with 5 bases left in between. CDR3 length: 11 amino acids. The CDR3 reads CASSIAGEAFF. DNA of the CDR3: TGTGCCAGTAGTATAGCGGGAGAAGCTTTCTTT.

The genes are TRBV7-2 and TRBJ1-2; no firm D call. This CDR3 spans 13 amino acids. Looked up from germline, CDR1 is SGHTA and CDR2 is FQGNSA. The germline V and J ends were trimmed by 0 bases and 5 bases, with 7 bases remaining between them. CDR3 in amino acids: CASSLARPYGYTF. As DNA, the CDR3 is TGTGCCAGCAGCTTAGCGCGGCCTTATGGCTACACCTTC.